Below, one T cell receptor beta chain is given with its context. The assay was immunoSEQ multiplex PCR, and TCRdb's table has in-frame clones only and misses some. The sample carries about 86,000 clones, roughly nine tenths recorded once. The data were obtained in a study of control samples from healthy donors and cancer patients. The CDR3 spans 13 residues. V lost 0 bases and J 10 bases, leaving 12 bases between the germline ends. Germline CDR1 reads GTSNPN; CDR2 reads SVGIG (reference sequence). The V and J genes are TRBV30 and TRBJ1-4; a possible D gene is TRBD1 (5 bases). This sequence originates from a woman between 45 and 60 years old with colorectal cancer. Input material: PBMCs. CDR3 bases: TGTGCCTGGAGTGTACCGGGCGGGGGAAAACTGTTTTTT. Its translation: CAWSVPGGGKLFF.